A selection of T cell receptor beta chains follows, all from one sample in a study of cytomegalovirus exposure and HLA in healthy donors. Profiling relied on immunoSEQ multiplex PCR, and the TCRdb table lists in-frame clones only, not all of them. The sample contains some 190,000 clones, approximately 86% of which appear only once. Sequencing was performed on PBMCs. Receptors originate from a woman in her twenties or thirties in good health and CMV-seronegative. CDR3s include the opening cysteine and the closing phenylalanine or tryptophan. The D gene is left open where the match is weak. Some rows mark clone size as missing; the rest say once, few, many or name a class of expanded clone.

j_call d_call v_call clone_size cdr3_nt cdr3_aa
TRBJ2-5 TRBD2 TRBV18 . TGTGCCAGCTCACCTCTAGCGGGGGAGGGCCAAGAGACCCAGTACTTC CASSPLAGEGQETQYF
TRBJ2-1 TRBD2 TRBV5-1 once TGCGCCAGCAGCTGGTTAGCGGGCGGCGCCTACAATGAGCAGTTCTTC CASSWLAGGAYNEQFF
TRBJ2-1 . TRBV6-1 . TGTGCCAGCAGTGAACGAGGGAGCGGCAATGAGCAGTTCTTC CASSERGSGNEQFF
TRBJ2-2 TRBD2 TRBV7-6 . TGTGCCAGCAGCTTAGGAGGCGGGAGAGCGAACACCGGGGAGCTGTTTTTT CASSLGGGRANTGELFF
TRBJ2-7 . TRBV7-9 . TGTGCCAGCAGCTTCGGGGCGGGACTTTACGAGCAGTACTTC CASSFGAGLYEQYF
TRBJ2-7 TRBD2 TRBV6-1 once TGTGCCAGCAGTCTCACGACTAGCGGCCTCTACGAGCAGTACTTC CASSLTTSGLYEQYF
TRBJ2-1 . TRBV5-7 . TGTGCCAGCATGGAGGGATTCGGCTACAATGAGCAGTTCTTC CASMEGFGYNEQFF
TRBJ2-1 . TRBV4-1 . TGCGCCAGCAGCCAAGACAGGGGTTCCTACAATGAGCAGTTCTTC CASSQDRGSYNEQFF
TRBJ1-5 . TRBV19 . TGTGCCAGTAGCCGAGGACAGTACAATCAGCCCCAGCATTTT CASSRGQYNQPQHF
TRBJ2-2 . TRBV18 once TGTGCCAGCTCAGTAGCGGTGAACACCGGGGAGCTGTTTTTT CASSVAVNTGELFF
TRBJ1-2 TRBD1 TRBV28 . TGTGCCAGCAGGACTCTTGGACAGGGATATCTGAGGAACTATGGCTACACCTTC CASRTLGQGYLRNYGYTF
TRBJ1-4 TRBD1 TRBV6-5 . TGTGCCAGCAGTTCGCGACAGGGCTCAACTAATGAAAAACTGTTTTTT CASSSRQGSTNEKLFF
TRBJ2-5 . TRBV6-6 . TGTGCCAGCTCAAACCTTCAGCGGGCCCCCAGAGGGACCCAGTACTTC CASSNLQRAPRGTQYF
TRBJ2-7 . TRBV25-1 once TGTGCCAGCATGAGGGACACCTCCTACGAGCAGTACTTC CASMRDTSYEQYF
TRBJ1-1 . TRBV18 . TGTGCCAGCTCAAGGCACGAGGGGGTGAGCACTGAAGCTTTCTTT CASSRHEGVSTEAFF
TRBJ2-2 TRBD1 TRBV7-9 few TGTGCCAGCCGGGACAGCTACACCGGGGAGCTGTTTTTT CASRDSYTGELFF
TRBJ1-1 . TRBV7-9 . TGTGCCAGCAGCGCGGGACCTCTGAACACTGAAGCTTTCTTT CASSAGPLNTEAFF
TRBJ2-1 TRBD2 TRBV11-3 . TGTGCCAGCAGCGGTAGCGGGAGGAATGAGCAGTTCTTC CASSGSGRNEQFF
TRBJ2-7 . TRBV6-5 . TGTGCCAGCAGCTCTCTTTACGAGCAGTACTTC CASSSLYEQYF
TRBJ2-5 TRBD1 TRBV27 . TGTGCCAGCATGAGACAGGGGAGTAGGGAGACCCAGTACTTC CASMRQGSRETQYF
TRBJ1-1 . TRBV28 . TGTGCCAGCAGTCCCCCCCTGGGCCCTGAAGCTTTCTTT CASSPPLGPEAFF
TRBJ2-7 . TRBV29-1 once TGCAGCGTTGGACCCCAGGGATTGGAGCAGTACTTC CSVGPQGLEQYF
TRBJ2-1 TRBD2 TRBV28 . TGTGCCAGCAGTTTTCTACTAGCGGACCACAATGAGCAGTTCTTC CASSFLLADHNEQFF
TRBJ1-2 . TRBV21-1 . TGTGCCAGCAGCAGGAGCACATTC CASSRSTF
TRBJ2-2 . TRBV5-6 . TGTGCCAGCAGCCTACAGGGTAACACCGGGGAGCTGTTTTTT CASSLQGNTGELFF
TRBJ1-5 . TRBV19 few TGTGCCAGTAGTCTGACAGGCAATCAGCCCCAGCATTTT CASSLTGNQPQHF
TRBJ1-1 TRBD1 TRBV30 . TGTGCCTGGAGAACCGGGACAGTAGCCACTGAAGCTTTCTTT CAWRTGTVATEAFF
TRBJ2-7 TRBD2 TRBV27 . TGTGCCAGCAGTCCTTTGACTAGCGGGAGCTACGAGCAGTACTTC CASSPLTSGSYEQYF
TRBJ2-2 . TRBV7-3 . TGTGCCAGCGGCAAAGCGGGTCCCGGGGAGCTGTTTTTT CASGKAGPGELFF
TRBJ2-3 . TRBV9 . TGTGCCAGCACCCTCGGGAGCGTTGGCACAGATACGCAGTATTTT CASTLGSVGTDTQYF
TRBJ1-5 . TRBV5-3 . TGTGCCAGAAGCTTGGGCGCGCACGGCAATCAGCCCCAGCATTTT CARSLGAHGNQPQHF
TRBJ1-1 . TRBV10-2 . TGCGCCAGCAGGGGGGCGGGTCTGAACACTGAAGCTTTCTTT CASRGAGLNTEAFF
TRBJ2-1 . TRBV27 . TGTGCCAGCACCCCAGGGGTAGCCTCCTACAATGAGCAGTTCTTC CASTPGVASYNEQFF
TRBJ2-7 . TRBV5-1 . TGCGCCAGCAGCTCGATAACAGAATCCGAGCAGTACTTC CASSSITESEQYF
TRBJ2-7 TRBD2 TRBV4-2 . TGTGCCAGCAGCCGAATAGCGGGAGAGTATTCCTACGAGCAGTACTTC CASSRIAGEYSYEQYF
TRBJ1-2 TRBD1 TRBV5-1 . TGCGCCAGCAGCTCCGAGGGGACAGGGTTAGGCTACACCTTC CASSSEGTGLGYTF
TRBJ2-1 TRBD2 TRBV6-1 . TGTGCCAGCAGTGCTGGACTAGTCAATGAGCAGTTCTTC CASSAGLVNEQFF
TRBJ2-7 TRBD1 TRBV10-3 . TGTGCCATCAGCCCCCAGGGGGACAGGGGATACGAGCAGTACTTC CAISPQGDRGYEQYF
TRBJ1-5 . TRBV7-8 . TGTGCCAGCAGCGAGTGGAAGAGCGGCAATCAGCCCCAGCATTTT CASSEWKSGNQPQHF
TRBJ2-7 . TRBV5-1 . TGCGCCAGCAGCTTGCTACAGGGTAACTACGAGCAGTACTTC CASSLLQGNYEQYF
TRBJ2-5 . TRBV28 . TGTGCCAGCTCCCTGACAGGAGAGACCCAGTACTTC CASSLTGETQYF
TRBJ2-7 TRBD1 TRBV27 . TGTGCCAGCAGCAGGACAGGGTTCGACTACGAGCAGTACTTC CASSRTGFDYEQYF
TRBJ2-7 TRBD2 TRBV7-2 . TGTGCCAGCAGCCTAATCGGACTAGTGGGAGAGCAGTACTTC CASSLIGLVGEQYF
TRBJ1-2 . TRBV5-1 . TGCGCCAGCAGCTTGGGTTCCGGGGGCTATGGCTACACCTTC CASSLGSGGYGYTF
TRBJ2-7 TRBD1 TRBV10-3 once TGTGCCATCAGTGAGCCCAAGGGGACAGGGCCTTACGAGCAGTACTTC CAISEPKGTGPYEQYF
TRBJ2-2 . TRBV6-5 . TGTGCCAGCAGTTACCATCCTAGCGTTAGCACCGGGGAGCTGTTTTTT CASSYHPSVSTGELFF
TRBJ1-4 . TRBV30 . TGTGCCTGGAGTGAGGAGAATAATGAAAAACTGTTTTTT CAWSEENNEKLFF
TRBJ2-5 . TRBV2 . TGTGCCAGCAGTGCCCCGGGAGCCCCCCAAGAGACCCAGTACTTC CASSAPGAPQETQYF
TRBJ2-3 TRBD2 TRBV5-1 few TGCGCCAGCAGCTTAGGGGAGCGGGGGAGCACAGATACGCAGTATTTT CASSLGERGSTDTQYF
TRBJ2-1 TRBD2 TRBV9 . TGTGCCAGCACCCCAGAGGGACTAGCGGCCTACAATGAGCAGTTCTTC CASTPEGLAAYNEQFF
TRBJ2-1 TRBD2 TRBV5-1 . TGCGCCAGCAGCTTGGGACTAGCAGACTACAATGAGCAGTTCTTC CASSLGLADYNEQFF